A single sample is the source of the 22 T cell receptor beta chains below, sequenced in a study of T-cell reconstitution after alpha-beta-depleted transplantation in children. Unique molecular identifiers featured in how the TCRbeta library was prepared. TCRdb processed the PCR reads anew with MiXCR; each CDR3 protein has one entry. The sample yields hundreds of thousands of distinct CDR3 sequences, around 13% seen once. The source material was PBMCs, mostly from graft donor cells, sampled 360 days after TCRalphabeta/CD19-depleted stem cell transplant. Receptors originate from a male patient younger than 18 who had a stem cell transplant for acute myeloid leukemia, so the T cells may come from the graft donor.

A few counts support this clonotype. V is TRBV4-3 and J is TRBJ2-7; TRBD1 might be the D (5 bases). The V and J ends lost 5 bases and 3 bases respectively, with 20 bases between them. Germline CDR1 LGHNA, CDR2 YSLEER. The CDR3 contains 16 residues. The CDR3 DNA sequence: TGCGCCAGCAGCAGGTCCTTTGTAGGGGTAGACTACGAGCAGTACTTC. This encodes CASSRSFVGVDYEQYF.

This clonotype showed up just a few times. The chain carries TRBV6-5 and TRBJ2-1, with D unresolved. Germline V gene sequence: CDR1 MNHEY, CDR2 SVGAGI. Trimming cost V 0 bases and J 4 bases, with 13 bases left between them. This CDR3 is built from 16 residues. Written as DNA, the CDR3 is TGTGCCAGCAGTTACTCGACTGTGAACCCTTACAATGAGCAGTTCTTC. Its translation is CASSYSTVNPYNEQFF.

This chain uses TRBV7-2 with TRBJ2-3; 10 bases are shared with TRBD2. This CDR3 has 16 amino acids. Losses at the gene ends were 6 bases for V and 4 bases for J; bases not matched to a gene: 10. Per germline, CDR1 SGHTA and CDR2 FQGNSA. The chain's CDR3 is CASSPSSGSWADTQYF. CDR3 DNA sequence: TGTGCCAGCAGTCCCTCTAGCGGGAGCTGGGCAGATACGCAGTATTTT.

The chain is built from TRBV4-3 and TRBJ2-3; D is possibly TRBD1 (5 bases). The CDR3 contains 15 residues. Per the germline V gene, CDR1 is LGHNA and CDR2 is YSLEER. Deletions cut 0 bases from V and 6 bases from J, with 13 bases between. The CDR3 sequence: CASSQDPYPGDTQYF. The CDR3 DNA reads TGCGCCAGCAGCCAAGATCCCTACCCAGGGGATACGCAGTATTTT.

This chain joins TRBV28 and TRBJ2-7; TRBD2 aligns across 10 bases. J lost 5 bases, V lost 1 base, and 8 bases had no gene match. The germline gives CDR1 MDHEN, CDR2 SYDVKM. CDR3 length equals 16 residues. CDR3 residues: CASSLFALAGVNEQYF. The CDR3 bases are TGTGCCAGCAGTTTATTTGCCCTAGCGGGAGTAAACGAGCAGTACTTC.

The chain recombines TRBV18 with TRBJ2-7, with 12 bases lining up with TRBD2. Germline values: CDR1 KGHSH, CDR2 LQKENI. The CDR3 loop spans 16 amino acids. After removal of 4 bases from V and 4 bases from J, the junction contained 8 bases not matched to a gene. CDR3: CASSLPLAGGRYEQYF. CDR3 nucleotide sequence: TGTGCCAGCTCACTCCCGCTAGCGGGAGGGAGGTACGAGCAGTACTTC.

The chain couples TRBV12-1 to TRBJ2-4. TRBV12-1 is labeled a pseudogene. The CDR3 runs to 11 residues. Here the CDR3 reads CASSPISIQYF. The CDR3, as DNA: TGTGCCAGCAGCCCCATCTCCATTCAGTACTTC.

This chain connects TRBV7-2 to TRBJ2-2, with 12 nucleotides matching TRBD2. V lost 0 bases, J lost 9 bases, and 8 bases stayed unmatched. The CDR3 spans 17 residues. Germline V gene lookup returns CDR1 SGHTA and CDR2 FQGNSA. The CDR3 is CASSLATSGRIIRELFF. CDR3 coding DNA: TGTGCCAGCAGCTTAGCTACTAGCGGGAGGATAATTCGGGAGCTGTTTTTT.

The CDR3 region is CSAHPVGDEQYF. The CDR3 DNA follows: TGCAGTGCCCATCCGGTCGGGGACGAGCAGTACTTC. This chain joins TRBV20-1 and TRBJ2-7; D perhaps matches TRBD2 (5 bases). Trimming pared 6 bases from V and 5 bases from J, leaving 14 bases between. CDR1 DFQATT and CDR2 SNEGSKA come from the germline V gene (reference sequence). The CDR3 totals 12 residues.

This rearrangement joins TRBV27 to TRBJ2-7; 7 bases line up with TRBD2. The CDR3 spans 14 residues. V was pared by 2 bases and J by 6 bases, with 7 bases of the junction left unmatched. The V gene's germline CDR1 is MNHEY and CDR2 SMNVEV (reference sequence). The CDR3 spells CASSLNGRAIEQYF. Here the CDR3 DNA reads TGTGCCAGCAGTTTAAATGGGAGGGCAATCGAGCAGTACTTC.

There are many counts of this clonotype. The chain has TRBV29-1 and TRBJ2-7, with D unclear. The germline V gene encodes CDR1 SQVTM and CDR2 ANQGSEA. V was trimmed by 2 bases and J by 5 bases, leaving 10 bases between them. The CDR3 is 12 amino acids. The CDR3 sequence is CSVERGTDEQYF. The DNA of the CDR3 is TGCAGCGTTGAACGAGGAACCGACGAGCAGTACTTC.

This clonotype was recorded at least ten times. The V call is TRBV6-6, the J call TRBJ2-7, with TRBD1 matching 10 bases. CDR1 is MNHNY, CDR2 SVGAGI, per germline (reference sequence). V was pared by 10 bases and J by 4 bases, with 7 bases of the junction left unmatched. There are 13 residues in the CDR3. The CDR3 DNA sequence: TGTGCCACTCTCAGGGGACAGGGGTACGAGCAGTACTTC. This encodes CATLRGQGYEQYF.

This clonotype occurred a few times. V gene TRBV12-3 or TRBV12-4 combines with J gene TRBJ2-4; the match to TRBD2 covers 9 bases. The CDR3 is made up of 15 amino acids. The V and J ends lost 3 bases and 5 bases, in that order; junction bases with no gene match: 5. The DNA of the CDR3 is TGTGCCAGCAGTTTCCCTCGACTAGCGGAAAACATTCAGTACTTC. Translated, it gives CASSFPRLAENIQYF.

This clonotype was counted many times. This chain connects TRBV4-2 to TRBJ2-3, with D tentatively TRBD2 (6 bases). The V gene's germline CDR1 is LGHNA and CDR2 YNFKEQ. Trimming took off 3 bases at V and 3 bases at J, with 16 bases between the two ends. This CDR3 is built from 16 residues. The CDR3 DNA reads as TGTGCCAGCAGCCAGGATGGGCGGGGCGCGACAGATACGCAGTATTTT. Residues: CASSQDGRGATDTQYF.

The genes are TRBV4-3 and TRBJ1-1; a possible D gene is TRBD1 (6 bases). The CDR3 runs 15 residues. V was shortened by 0 bases and J by 3 bases, with 11 bases between the two germline ends. Per germline, CDR1 LGHNA and CDR2 YSLEER. The CDR3 region is CASSQDRSGDTEAFF. The CDR3 DNA reads as TGCGCCAGCAGCCAAGATCGATCAGGGGACACTGAAGCTTTCTTT.

This clonotype was recorded a few times. The CDR3 coding sequence is TGCGCCAGCAGGGAACTAGCTGGCACAGATACGCAGTATTTT. Protein sequence: CASRELAGTDTQYF. The chain joins TRBV5-1 to TRBJ2-3; weak D call: TRBD2 (6 bases). The CDR3 has 14 amino acids. Germline V CDR1 and CDR2: SGHRS, YFSETQ. Trimming pared 5 bases from V and 1 base from J, leaving 11 bases between.

There are a few counts of this clonotype. The chain recombines TRBV29-1 with TRBJ2-1, with 9 bases identical to TRBD2. The CDR3 loop spans 14 amino acids. Germline-derived CDR1 and CDR2 are SQVTM and ANQGSEA. V trimming: 5 bases; J trimming: 4 bases; junction bases outside the gene matches: 6. DNA of the CDR3: TGCAGCGTTTCCATAGCGGGAGCATACAATGAGCAGTTCTTC. Amino acids: CSVSIAGAYNEQFF.

This clonotype was recorded a few times. V and J are TRBV28 and TRBJ1-1; D unclear. The CDR3 spans 16 residues. Trimming pared 1 base from V and 5 bases from J, leaving 17 bases between. From germline, CDR1 is MDHEN and CDR2 SYDVKM. CDR3 residues: CASSLYVGLLKTEAFF. CDR3 nucleotides: TGTGCCAGCAGTTTATACGTCGGGCTCCTCAAGACTGAAGCTTTCTTT.

The chain employs TRBV18 and TRBJ2-1, with 10 bases aligning to TRBD2. Losses at the gene ends were 2 bases for V and 4 bases for J; bases not matched to a gene: 8. Looked up from germline, CDR1 is KGHSH and CDR2 is LQKENI. The CDR3 covers 17 residues. Written as DNA, the CDR3 is TGTGCCAGCTCACCAAAGGTGCTAGCGGGAGTGTACAATGAGCAGTTCTTC. This encodes CASSPKVLAGVYNEQFF.

The chain has TRBV6-1 and TRBJ2-7; the match to TRBD2 covers 13 bases. V lost 2 bases, J lost 1 base, and 5 bases stayed unmatched. The germline CDR1 and CDR2 sequences are MNHNS and SASEGT. The CDR3 is 17 residues long. This chain's CDR3 is CASSERPGLAGSYEQYF. For the CDR3, the DNA is TGTGCCAGCAGTGAAAGGCCGGGACTAGCGGGGTCCTACGAGCAGTACTTC.

This clonotype appeared many times. The chain is built from TRBV2 and TRBJ1-6, with TRBD1 matching over 7 bases. There are 13 residues in the CDR3. Looked up from germline, CDR1 is SNHLY and CDR2 is FYNNEI. Germline trimming cut 6 bases from V and 8 bases from J; bases unmatched to any gene: 4. CDR3 region: CASRTGSDSPLHF. For the CDR3, the DNA is TGTGCCAGCAGGACAGGGAGCGATTCACCCCTCCACTTT.

This clonotype has only a few counts. The chain links TRBV29-1 to TRBJ1-2; D might be TRBD1 (5 bases). V was shortened by 7 bases and J by 6 bases, with 27 bases between the two germline ends. Germline CDR1 SQVTM, CDR2 ANQGSEA. CDR3 length equals 16 residues. The CDR3 region is CSANRGSGLGGDGYTF. The CDR3 DNA sequence: TGCAGCGCCAACCGGGGATCGGGTTTGGGAGGGGATGGCTACACCTTC.